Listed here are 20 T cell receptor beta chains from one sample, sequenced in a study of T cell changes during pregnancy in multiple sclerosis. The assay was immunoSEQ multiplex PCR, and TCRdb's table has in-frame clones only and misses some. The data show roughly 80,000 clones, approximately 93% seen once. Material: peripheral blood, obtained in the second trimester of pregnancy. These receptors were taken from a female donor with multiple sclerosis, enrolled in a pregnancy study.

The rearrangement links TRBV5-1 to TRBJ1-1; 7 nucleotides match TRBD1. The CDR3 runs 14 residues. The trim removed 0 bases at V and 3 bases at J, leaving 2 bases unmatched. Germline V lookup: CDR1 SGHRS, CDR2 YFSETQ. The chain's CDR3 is CASSLEGQHTEAFF. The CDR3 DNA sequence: TGCGCCAGCAGCTTGGAGGGACAGCACACTGAAGCTTTCTTT.

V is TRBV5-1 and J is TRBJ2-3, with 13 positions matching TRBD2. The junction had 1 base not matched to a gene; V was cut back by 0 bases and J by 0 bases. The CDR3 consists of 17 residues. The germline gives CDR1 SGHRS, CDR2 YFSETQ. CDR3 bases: TGCGCCAGCAGCTTGGAGGGACTAGCGGGGAGCACAGATACGCAGTATTTT. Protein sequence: CASSLEGLAGSTDTQYF.

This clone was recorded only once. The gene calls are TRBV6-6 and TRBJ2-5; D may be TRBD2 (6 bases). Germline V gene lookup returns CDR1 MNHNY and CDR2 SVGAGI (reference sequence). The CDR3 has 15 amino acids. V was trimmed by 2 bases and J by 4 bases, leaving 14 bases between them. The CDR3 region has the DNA TGTGCCAGCAGTTACCCAGCGCGGGGTCTAGAGACCCAGTACTTC. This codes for CASSYPARGLETQYF.

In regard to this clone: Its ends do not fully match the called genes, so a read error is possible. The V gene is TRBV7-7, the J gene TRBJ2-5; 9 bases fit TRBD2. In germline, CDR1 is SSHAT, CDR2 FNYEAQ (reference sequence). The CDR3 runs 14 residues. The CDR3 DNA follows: TGTGCTAGCAGCTTAAGCAGCGGGGGGGAGACCCAGTACTTC. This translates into CASSLSSGGETQYF.

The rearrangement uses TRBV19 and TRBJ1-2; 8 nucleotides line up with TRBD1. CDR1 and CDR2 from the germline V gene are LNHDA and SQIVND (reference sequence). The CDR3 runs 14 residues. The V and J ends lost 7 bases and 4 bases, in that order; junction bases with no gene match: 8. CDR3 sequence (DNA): TGTGCCAGTAATCCAGGGGGCCCCATCTATGGCTACACCTTC. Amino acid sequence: CASNPGGPIYGYTF.

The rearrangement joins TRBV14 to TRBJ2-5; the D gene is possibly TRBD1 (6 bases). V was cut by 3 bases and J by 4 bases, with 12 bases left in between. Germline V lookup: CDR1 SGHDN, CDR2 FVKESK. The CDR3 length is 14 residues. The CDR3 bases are TGTGCCAGCAGCCAGGGGGCACGTTCAGAGACCCAGTACTTC. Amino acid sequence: CASSQGARSETQYF.

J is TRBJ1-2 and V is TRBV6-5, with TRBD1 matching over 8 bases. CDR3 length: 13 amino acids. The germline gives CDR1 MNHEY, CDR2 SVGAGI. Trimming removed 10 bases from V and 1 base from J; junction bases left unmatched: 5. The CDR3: CATTDRVNYGYTF. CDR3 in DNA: TGTGCCACCACGGACAGGGTTAACTATGGCTACACCTTC.

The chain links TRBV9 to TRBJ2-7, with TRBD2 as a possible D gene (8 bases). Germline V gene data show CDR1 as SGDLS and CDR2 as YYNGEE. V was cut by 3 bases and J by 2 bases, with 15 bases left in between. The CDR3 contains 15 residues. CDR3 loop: CASSAGGTATYEQYF. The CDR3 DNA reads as TGTGCCAGCAGCGCGGGAGGGACAGCCACCTACGAGCAGTACTTC.

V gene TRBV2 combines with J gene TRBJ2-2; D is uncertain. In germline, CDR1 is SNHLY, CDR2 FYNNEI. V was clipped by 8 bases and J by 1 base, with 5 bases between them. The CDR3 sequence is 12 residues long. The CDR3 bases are TGTGCCAGCTCCCTGAACACCGGGGAGCTGTTTTTT. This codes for CASSLNTGELFF.

The CDR3 protein is CASSYSGLAGDTQYF. CDR3 nucleotide sequence: TGTGCCAGCAGTTATAGTGGACTAGCTGGAGATACGCAGTATTTT. This sequence joins TRBV11-2 and TRBJ2-3; 8 bases line up with TRBD2. V trimming: 6 bases; J trimming: 5 bases; junction bases outside the gene matches: 10. Germline loops: CDR1 SGHAT, CDR2 FQNNGV. CDR3 size: 15 residues.

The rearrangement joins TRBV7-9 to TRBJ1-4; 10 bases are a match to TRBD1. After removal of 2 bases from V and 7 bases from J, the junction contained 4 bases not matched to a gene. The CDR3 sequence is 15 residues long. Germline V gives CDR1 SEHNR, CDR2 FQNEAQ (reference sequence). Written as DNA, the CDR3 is TGTGCCAGCAGCTTACTCGGACAGGGGGGTGAAAAACTGTTTTTT. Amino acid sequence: CASSLLGQGGEKLFF.

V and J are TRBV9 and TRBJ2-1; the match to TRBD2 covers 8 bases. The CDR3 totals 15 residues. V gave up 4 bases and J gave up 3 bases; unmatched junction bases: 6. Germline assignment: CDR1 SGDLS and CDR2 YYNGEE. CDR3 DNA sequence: TGTGCCAGCAGCCCGGCGGGGGGCCACTACAATGAGCAGTTCTTC. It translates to CASSPAGGHYNEQFF.

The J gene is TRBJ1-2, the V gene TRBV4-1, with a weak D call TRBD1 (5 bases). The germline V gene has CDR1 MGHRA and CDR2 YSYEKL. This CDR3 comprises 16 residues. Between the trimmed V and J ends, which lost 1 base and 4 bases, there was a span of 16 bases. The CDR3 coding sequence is TGCGCCAGCAGCCAAGGGGGCTTTCCGGGCCCCTATGGCTACACCTTC. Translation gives CASSQGGFPGPYGYTF.

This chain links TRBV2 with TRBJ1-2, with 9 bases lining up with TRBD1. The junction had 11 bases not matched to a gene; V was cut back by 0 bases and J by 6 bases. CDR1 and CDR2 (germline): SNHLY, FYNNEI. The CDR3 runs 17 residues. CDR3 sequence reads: CASSEALPGTGSDGYTF. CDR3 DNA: TGTGCCAGCAGTGAAGCCCTTCCCGGGACAGGGTCGGATGGCTACACCTTC.

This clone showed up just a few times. The CDR3 DNA is TGTGCCAGCAGCTTTGGAGAGACTGAAGCTTTCTTT. This encodes CASSFGETEAFF. The rearrangement links TRBV7-9 to TRBJ1-1; D is unresolved. CDR1 is SEHNR and CDR2 is FQNEAQ in the germline V gene (reference sequence). The CDR3 length is 12 residues. Deletions cut 3 bases from V and 5 bases from J, with 7 bases between.

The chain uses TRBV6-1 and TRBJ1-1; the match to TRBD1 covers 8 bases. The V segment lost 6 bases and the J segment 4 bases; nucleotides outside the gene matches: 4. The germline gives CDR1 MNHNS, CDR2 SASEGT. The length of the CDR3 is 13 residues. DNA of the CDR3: TGTGCCAGCAGAACAGGGGGGAGCACTGAAGCTTTCTTT. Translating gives CASRTGGSTEAFF.

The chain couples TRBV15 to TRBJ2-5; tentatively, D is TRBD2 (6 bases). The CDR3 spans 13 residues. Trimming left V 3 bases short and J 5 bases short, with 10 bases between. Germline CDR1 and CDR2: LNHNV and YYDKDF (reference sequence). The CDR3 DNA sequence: TGTGCCACCAGCAGGGACTACCTTGAGACCCAGTACTTC. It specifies CATSRDYLETQYF. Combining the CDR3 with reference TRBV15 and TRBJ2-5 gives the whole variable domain DAMVIQNPRYQVTQFGKPVTLSCSQTLNHNVMYWYQQKSSQAPKLLFHYYDKDFNNEADTPDNFQSRRPNTSFCFLDIRSPGLGDTAMYLCATSRDYLETQYFGPGTRLLVL.

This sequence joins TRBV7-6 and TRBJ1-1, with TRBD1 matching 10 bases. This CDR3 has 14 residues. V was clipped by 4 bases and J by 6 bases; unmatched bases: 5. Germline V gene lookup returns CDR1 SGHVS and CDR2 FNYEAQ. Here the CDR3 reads CASSSGQGGAEAFF. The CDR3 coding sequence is TGTGCCAGCAGCTCCGGACAGGGGGGCGCTGAAGCTTTCTTT.

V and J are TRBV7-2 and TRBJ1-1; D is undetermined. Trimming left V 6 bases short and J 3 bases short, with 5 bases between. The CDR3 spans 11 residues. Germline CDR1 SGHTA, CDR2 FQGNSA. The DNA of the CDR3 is TGTGCCAGCAGGCGGGACACTGAAGCTTTCTTT. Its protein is CASRRDTEAFF.

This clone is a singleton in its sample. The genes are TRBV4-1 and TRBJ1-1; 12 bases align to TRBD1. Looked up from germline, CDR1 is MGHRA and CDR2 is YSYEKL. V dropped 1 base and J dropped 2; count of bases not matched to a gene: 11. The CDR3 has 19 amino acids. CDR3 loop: CASSQGSGTGGFSNTEAFF. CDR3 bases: TGCGCCAGCAGCCAAGGCTCCGGGACAGGGGGCTTTAGTAACACTGAAGCTTTCTTT.